This TCR beta chain was captured by sequencing in a study of T cells in Graves' hyperthyroidism and ophthalmopathy. Trimming shortened V by 7 bases and J by 5 bases, and 18 bases separated the two germline ends. Germline CDR1 reads SQVTM; CDR2 reads ANQGSEA. This CDR3 has 13 residues. Uncontrolled infection, other autoimmune disease, pregnancy or lactation led to exclusion. Every diagnosis used clinical symptoms, serum thyroxine and TRAb, thyroid ultrasound and orbital computed tomography. Using less than 12 ml of fresh peripheral blood, PBMCs were prepared. This clonotype was seen at least ten times. TCR beta CDR3 sequences were amplified from RNA transcripts. HTBI primers were the set used in a first-round RT-PCR of the TCR CDR3. TCRdb processed the multiplex PCR reads anew with MiXCR; each CDR3 protein has one entry. Among around 450,000 distinct CDR3 sequences, roughly 14% were seen once, and the ten largest hold just under 8%.

V and J are TRBV29-1 and TRBJ2-7, with D tentatively TRBD1 (6 bases). Sequencing used blood. This TCR derives from a woman younger than 35 with Graves' hyperthyroidism. CDR3 sequence: CSAEGDGNDEQYF. Here the CDR3 DNA reads TGCAGCGCCGAGGGGGACGGTAACGACGAGCAGTACTTC.